The T cell receptor beta chain described here comes from a study of OX40 agonist ivuxolimab in advanced cancers. TCRdb's copy holds only in-frame clones and misses some; the assay was immunoSEQ multiplex PCR. The data contain fewer than 85,000 clones, around 90% of them singletons. General study results and limits: Expanded clones belonging to CD8+ T cells outnumbered, on average, those of CD4+.

A history of autoimmune disease or systemic immunosuppression excluded patients. This clone has just one count. What it binds is not known. This CDR3 is built from 15 residues. V was shortened by 0 bases and J by 3 bases, with 13 bases between the two germline ends. Germline-derived CDR1 and CDR2 are SGHKS and YYEKEE (reference sequence). The source is an adult with an advanced solid tumor such as melanoma, head and neck, liver or kidney cancer. V and J are TRBV5-5 and TRBJ2-7; D is tentatively TRBD1 or TRBD2 (5 bases each). The source was CD4+ or CD8+ T cells sorted from blood, collected in a trial of the OX40 agonist ivuxolimab. The DNA of the CDR3 is TGTGCCAGCAGCTTGGTTGGGGGAGCGAACTACGAGCAGTACTTC. It yields the protein CASSLVGGANYEQYF.